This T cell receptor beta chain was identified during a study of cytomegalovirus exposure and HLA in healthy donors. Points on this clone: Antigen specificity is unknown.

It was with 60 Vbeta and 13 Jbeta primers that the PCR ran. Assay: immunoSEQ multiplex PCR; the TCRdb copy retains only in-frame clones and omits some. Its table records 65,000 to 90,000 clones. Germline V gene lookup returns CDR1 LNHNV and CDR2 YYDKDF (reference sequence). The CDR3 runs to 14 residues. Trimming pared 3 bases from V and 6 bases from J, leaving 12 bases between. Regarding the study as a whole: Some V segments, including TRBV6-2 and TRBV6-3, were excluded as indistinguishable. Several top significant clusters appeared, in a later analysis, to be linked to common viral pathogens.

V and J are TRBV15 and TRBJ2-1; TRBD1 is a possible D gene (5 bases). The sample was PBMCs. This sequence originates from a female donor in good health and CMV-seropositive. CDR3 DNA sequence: TGTGCCACCAGCAGCTGGGGCGGAGCCAATGAGCAGTTCTTC. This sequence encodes CATSSWGGANEQFF.